This T cell receptor (beta chain) derives from a study of blood T cell repertoires in COVID-19. Study-level information: Donors in the United States, Italy and Spain gave samples during acute or convalescent COVID-19. The analysed material was cDNA or gDNA that came from T cells, B-cell-depleted T cells, or PBMCs.

Authors' methods: Nucleated cell counts were estimated from reference gene primer amplification. The table came from immunoSEQ multiplex PCR; TCRdb's copy has only in-frame clones and leaves some out. Clone size and the V and J calls come from that table; the DNA yielded D and trimming. The sample includes about 200,000 clones, around nine tenths seen only once; the top ten take 5% to 6.5%. This CDR3 comprises 15 residues. V trimming: 4 bases; J trimming: 1 base; junction bases outside the gene matches: 6. In germline, CDR1 is MGHDK, CDR2 SYGVNS. The V gene is TRBV25-1, the J gene TRBJ1-1; 7 nucleotides align to TRBD1. The TCR was taken from a man aged 40-50 years with active or convalescent COVID-19. Input material: peripheral blood. The DNA for the CDR3 is TGTGCCAGCAGTGCTTGGGACAGTCAGAACACTGAAGCTTTCTTT. Translating it yields CASSAWDSQNTEAFF.